These 25 T cell receptor beta chains came from one sample sequenced in a study of CXCR3-negative and CXCR3-positive naive CD8 T cells (dated by TCRdb to between 2018 and 2021). Sequenced using a NextSeq 550. The Human TCR Profiling Kit (MiLaboratory) was used to prepare UMI-labeled 5' RACE TRB cDNA libraries. TCRdb reprocessed the reads; each CDR3 protein sequence makes one entry, and DNA is unavailable. The sample table gives over 100,000 distinct CDR3 sequences. 0.29% of the sample comes from the top ten. The sample consisted of naive CXCR3- CD8+ T cells from blood. Read against the paper, the sample's cell subset or site label means: CD45RO-CCR7+CD27+CD95- naive CD8+ T cells lacking CXCR3 (TNR3-). These receptors came from a human donor in good health. Some clones in this sample may be carry-over from other donors' samples.

The CDR3 is CASSLEGGDEQYF. The chain joins TRBV5-1 to TRBJ2-7; TCRdb names TRBD1, which stays unverified in the absence of DNA. The germline V gene encodes CDR1 SGHRS and CDR2 YFSETQ. The CDR3 consists of 13 residues.

The chain couples TRBV29-1 to TRBJ2-7; the D call from TCRdb, TRBD1, cannot be confirmed without DNA. This CDR3 spans 13 amino acids. Germline V gene sequence: CDR1 SQVTM, CDR2 ANQGSEA. The CDR3 protein is CSVGTPLGYEQYF.

This chain's CDR3 is CASSLAQTGANYGYTF. This chain uses TRBV12-3 or TRBV12-4 with TRBJ1-2; TCRdb selects TRBD1, and the lack of DNA leaves this call unchecked. The CDR3 runs 16 residues.

This rearrangement joins TRBV7-9 to TRBJ1-1. This CDR3 has 12 amino acids. Germline V gene lookup returns CDR1 SEHNR and CDR2 FQNEAQ (reference sequence). The CDR3 is CASSQRGPWAFF. Full variable domain (rest looked up from reference TRBV7-9 and TRBJ1-1): DTGVSQNPRHKITKRGQNVTFRCDPISEHNRLYWYRQTLGQGPEFLTYFQNEAQLEKSRLLSDRFSAERPKGSFSTLEIQRTEQGDSAMYLCASSQRGPWAFFGQGTRLTVV.

The rearrangement uses TRBV11-2 and TRBJ1-2; the TCRdb call, TRBD1, lacks DNA for checking. Germline loops: CDR1 SGHAT, CDR2 FQNNGV. The CDR3 consists of 15 residues. The chain's CDR3 is CASSFRLGTNYGYTF.

The V call is TRBV4-1, the J call TRBJ2-2. CDR1 MGHRA and CDR2 YSYEKL come from the germline V gene. The CDR3 length is 12 residues. The CDR3 reads CASSPIIGELFF.

The chain has TRBV6-6 and TRBJ2-7; no DNA is available, so the TRBD2 call from TCRdb remains unchecked. CDR1 and CDR2 from the germline V gene are MNHNY and SVGAGI (reference sequence). There are 13 residues in the CDR3. The CDR3 region is CASSPGLTYEQYF.

The chain combines TRBV20-1 with TRBJ2-7; the TRBD2 assignment by TCRdb is unverifiable without DNA. Germline CDR1 DFQATT, CDR2 SNEGSKA (reference sequence). This CDR3 is 16 amino acids long. The CDR3 reads CSARGERRDYLYEQYF.

This chain connects TRBV7-9 to TRBJ1-4. This CDR3 has 15 residues. Germline V gives CDR1 SEHNR, CDR2 FQNEAQ (reference sequence). CDR3 amino acids: CASSFFPGLNEKLFF.

The chain couples TRBV5-6 to TRBJ2-1. The CDR3 length is 14 residues. Germline CDR1 and CDR2: SGHDT and YYEEEE. CDR3 sequence: CASSFPSEYNEQFF.

The chain recombines TRBV30 with TRBJ2-5; TCRdb's D call, TRBD1, is unchecked because there is no DNA. The CDR3 totals 13 residues. Germline loops: CDR1 GTSNPN, CDR2 SVGIG (reference sequence). Here the CDR3 reads CAWSTGQESTQYF.

The chain links TRBV12-3 or TRBV12-4 to TRBJ2-7. The CDR3 totals 15 residues. The CDR3 protein is CASSSSVGSLDEQYF.

CDR3 region: CASSPDRAYPGETQYF. The rearrangement links TRBV7-9 to TRBJ2-5; TCRdb reports TRBD1, a call that lacks DNA to check it against. CDR3 length equals 16 residues. Germline V gene lookup returns CDR1 SEHNR and CDR2 FQNEAQ (reference sequence).

The chain combines TRBV7-8 with TRBJ2-1; TCRdb calls TRBD1, which cannot be checked without DNA. Germline V lookup: CDR1 SGHVS, CDR2 FQNEAQ. This CDR3 has 13 residues. The CDR3 is CASSLFPGGEQFF.

The J gene is TRBJ2-1, the V gene TRBV9; TCRdb calls TRBD1, which cannot be checked without DNA. CDR3 length: 18 residues. CDR1 is SGDLS and CDR2 is YYNGEE in the germline V gene. CDR3 residues: CASSVGSGSGAIYNEQFF.

The chain employs TRBV5-1 and TRBJ1-2; TCRdb outputs TRBD1, but without DNA this stays unchecked. The CDR3 contains 15 residues. CDR1 is SGHRS and CDR2 is YFSETQ in the germline V gene. CDR3 sequence reads: CASSIYPGTGDGYTF.

V and J are TRBV12-3 or TRBV12-4 and TRBJ2-7; no DNA is available, so the TRBD2 call from TCRdb remains unchecked. This CDR3 region has 13 residues. The chain's CDR3 is CASRQDWTYEQYF.

The J gene is TRBJ1-1, the V gene TRBV27; the D call from TCRdb, TRBD1, cannot be confirmed without DNA. The CDR3 sequence is 16 residues long. The germline CDR1 and CDR2 sequences are MNHEY and SMNVEV (reference sequence). CDR3 sequence reads: CASSLSHRDRNTEAFF.

The chain is built from TRBV9 and TRBJ2-2; the D gene TCRdb calls, TRBD1, cannot be checked with no DNA. The CDR3 sequence is 14 residues long. Germline lookup yields CDR1 SGDLS and CDR2 YYNGEE. This CDR3 is CASSVYRVTGELFF.

The chain couples TRBV6-5 to TRBJ2-7; the TCRdb D gene call, TRBD1, has no DNA to confirm it. From germline, CDR1 is MNHEY and CDR2 SVGAGI. This CDR3 region has 14 residues. CDR3: CASSPTGDPYEQYF.

The rearrangement uses TRBV7-9 and TRBJ2-5. Germline V gene sequence: CDR1 SEHNR, CDR2 FQNEAQ (reference sequence). CDR3 length equals 13 residues. The CDR3 protein is CASSSGGFGTQYF.

The J gene is TRBJ1-2, the V gene TRBV5-1. The CDR3 extends over 16 amino acids. Germline V gene lookup returns CDR1 SGHRS and CDR2 YFSETQ. Here the CDR3 reads CASSLEGSRGPHGYTF.

The rearrangement uses TRBV7-3 and TRBJ2-1; absent DNA, TCRdb's TRBD2 call cannot be checked. CDR1 and CDR2 from the germline V gene are SGHTA and FQGTGA. The CDR3 contains 13 residues. The CDR3 sequence: CASSRGSFDEQFF.

The CDR3 sequence: CATSASDSSGNTIYF. This chain links TRBV24-1 with TRBJ1-3. Germline V gene lookup returns CDR1 KGHDR and CDR2 SFDVKD. This CDR3 contains 15 residues.

The chain couples TRBV5-1 to TRBJ2-7; the D gene TCRdb calls, TRBD2, cannot be checked with no DNA. This CDR3 comprises 14 residues. Per germline, CDR1 SGHRS and CDR2 YFSETQ. CDR3 protein: CASSFSGRGGEQYF.